The 7 T cell receptor beta chains below come from one sample, sequenced in a study of T cell repertoires in cytomegalovirus infection. No antigen has been assigned to these receptors. A single record per CDR3 protein comes from TCRdb applying MiXCR to the reads. The table records under 300,000 distinct CDR3 sequences, 22% of them present only once. This specimen was cultured PBMCs, taken from culture after CMV antigen stimulation. These receptors all stem from a human donor in good health (CMV status not recorded). Some clones in this sample may be carry-over from other donors' samples.

Here the CDR3 DNA reads TGTGCCAGCAGCTTAGTCCGGGGATGGGATGAGCAGTTCTTC. Its translation is CASSLVRGWDEQFF. The rearrangement joins TRBV11-2 to TRBJ2-1; D is possibly TRBD2 (5 bases). Trimming stripped 1 base from V and 8 bases from J, with 12 bases between. Germline V gives CDR1 SGHAT, CDR2 FQNNGV. CDR3 length: 14 amino acids.

This rearrangement joins TRBV19 to TRBJ1-1; 7 bases line up with TRBD1. With 7 bases clipped from V and 0 bases from J, the junction kept 5 bases outside the gene matches. Looked up from germline, CDR1 is LNHDA and CDR2 is SQIVND (reference sequence). CDR3 length equals 14 residues. The CDR3 loop reads CASTVGQLNTEAFF. The CDR3 region has the DNA TGTGCCAGTACCGTGGGACAGCTGAACACTGAAGCTTTCTTT.

This clonotype was recorded at least ten times. The V gene is TRBV7-2, the J gene TRBJ1-1; no clear D. With 5 bases removed from V and 0 bases from J, the gap between germline ends came to 10 bases. The CDR3 consists of 14 residues. The germline V gene has CDR1 SGHTA and CDR2 FQGNSA. CDR3 residues: CASSLDRLNTEAFF. CDR3 nucleotides: TGTGCCAGCAGCCTCGATCGATTGAACACTGAAGCTTTCTTT. Using reference TRBV7-2 and TRBJ1-1 for the parts outside the CDR3, the full variable domain is GAGVSQSPSNKVTEKGKDVELRCDPISGHTALYWYRQSLGQGLEFLIYFQGNSAPDKSGLPSDRFSAERTGGSVSTLTIQRTQQEDSAVYLCASSLDRLNTEAFFGQGTRLTVV.

The V and J genes are TRBV6-6 and TRBJ2-4; unclear D gene. Trimming stripped 8 bases from V and 4 bases from J, with 9 bases between. CDR3 size: 12 residues. Looked up from germline, CDR1 is MNHNY and CDR2 is SVGAGI (reference sequence). The CDR3 is CASSTLKNIQYF. DNA of the CDR3: TGTGCCAGCTCTACCCTGAAAAACATTCAGTACTTC.

This chain links TRBV7-2 with TRBJ2-3, with TRBD2 identical over 11 bases. CDR1 is SGHTA and CDR2 is FQGNSA in the germline V gene. The CDR3 extends over 17 amino acids. J was trimmed by 2 bases and V by 5 bases; bases with no gene match: 9. CDR3: CASSGGLAGGNTDTQYF. CDR3 nucleotide sequence: TGTGCCAGCAGCGGAGGGCTAGCGGGAGGTAACACAGATACGCAGTATTTT.

Many counts were recorded for this clonotype. The chain joins TRBV10-3 to TRBJ2-7; D perhaps matches TRBD2 (5 bases). The V end was cut by 2 bases, the J end by 2 bases, with 7 bases between. Germline assignment: CDR1 ENHRY and CDR2 SYGVKD. This CDR3 contains 13 residues. In DNA form, the CDR3 reads TGTGCCATCAGTGAGGCGGAGGCCTACGAGCAGTACTTC. Its protein is CAISEAEAYEQYF.

This clonotype was observed a few times. The chain combines TRBV6-5 with TRBJ1-1; TRBD1 matches 7 bases. Germline V lookup: CDR1 MNHEY, CDR2 SVGAGI. V dropped 2 bases and J dropped 4; count of bases not matched to a gene: 4. This CDR3 has 14 amino acids. CDR3 residues: CASSYGQGGTEAFF. CDR3 nucleotide sequence: TGTGCCAGCAGTTACGGGCAGGGGGGCACTGAAGCTTTCTTT.